These 30 T cell receptor beta chains share one sample of origin, sequenced in a study of blood T cells in healthy people across ages. Through a sample-barcoded 5' primer and a J-beta primer mix, a second PCR was run for 7 to 11 cycles. TCRdb ran MiXCR on the 5' RACE reads and lists one entry per CDR3 protein. The data contain roughly 1,800,000 distinct CDR3 sequences, 40% to 55% of them singletons. What was sequenced was blood. The receptors derive from a woman between 40 and 55 years old in good health.

V and J are TRBV9 and TRBJ2-1; D is perhaps TRBD2 (5 bases). V lost 0 bases and J 0 bases, leaving 13 bases between the germline ends. The CDR3 extends over 17 amino acids. Germline values: CDR1 SGDLS, CDR2 YYNGEE. The CDR3 sequence is CASSVEPPSNSYNEQFF. The CDR3 DNA follows: TGTGCCAGCAGCGTAGAGCCTCCTAGCAACTCCTACAATGAGCAGTTCTTC.

This clonotype has more than one count but fewer than ten. The chain links TRBV6-2 or TRBV6-3 to TRBJ2-3; no clear D. The CDR3 totals 14 residues. Between the trimmed V and J ends, which lost 4 bases and 5 bases, there was a span of 13 bases. Germline V gene lookup returns CDR1 MNHEY and CDR2 SVGEGT. CDR3 coding DNA: TGTGCCAGCAGTTTCCAGTCGGTGATAGATACGCAGTATTTT. It specifies CASSFQSVIDTQYF.

Many counts were recorded for this clonotype. The gene calls are TRBV7-2 and TRBJ2-1, with a possible D match to TRBD2 (6 bases). The CDR3 runs 15 residues. Germline CDR1 and CDR2: SGHTA and FQGNSA. V shed 4 bases and J shed 8 bases, with 18 bases lying between them. The CDR3 sequence: CASSYRDFTRDEQFF. In DNA form, the CDR3 reads TGTGCCAGCAGCTACCGGGACTTCACGAGGGATGAGCAGTTCTTC.

Only one count was recorded for this clonotype. The chain couples TRBV5-1 to TRBJ1-2, with 7 bases identical to TRBD1. This CDR3 is built from 16 residues. CDR1 is SGHRS and CDR2 is YFSETQ in the germline V gene. V was pared by 0 bases and J by 6 bases, with 11 bases of the junction left unmatched. The CDR3 reads CASSLDAGGYNHGYTF. In nucleotides, the CDR3 is TGCGCCAGCAGCTTGGATGCAGGGGGTTACAACCATGGCTACACCTTC.

The rearrangement uses TRBV4-1 and TRBJ1-1; unclear D gene. The CDR3 is 12 residues long. CDR1 MGHRA and CDR2 YSYEKL come from the germline V gene. V was shortened by 0 bases and J by 5 bases, with 4 bases between the two germline ends. The CDR3 DNA sequence: TGCGCCAGCAGCCAAGAGGATACTGAAGCTTTCTTT. As protein: CASSQEDTEAFF.

A few counts support this clonotype. The V and J genes are TRBV20-1 and TRBJ2-3; D unresolved. The CDR3 loop spans 12 amino acids. Germline lookup yields CDR1 DFQATT and CDR2 SNEGSKA (reference sequence). Trimming shortened V by 2 bases and J by 4 bases, and 7 bases separated the two germline ends. CDR3 DNA: TGCAGTGCTAGAAAGTCCCCAGATACGCAGTATTTT. Its protein product is CSARKSPDTQYF.

V is TRBV6-5 and J is TRBJ1-2; 7 nucleotides line up with TRBD1. There are 18 residues in the CDR3. The V gene end was trimmed by 2 bases and the J gene end by 3 bases; junction bases not matched to a gene: 15. The germline V gene has CDR1 MNHEY and CDR2 SVGAGI. CDR3 region: CASSYDAQQIDRDYGYTF. The CDR3 DNA follows: TGTGCCAGCAGTTACGACGCCCAACAAATAGACAGGGACTATGGCTACACCTTC.

This clonotype has more than one count but fewer than ten. The chain uses TRBV6-2 or TRBV6-3 and TRBJ2-3; TRBD1 matches 9 bases. The CDR3 contains 17 residues. Germline CDR1 and CDR2: MNHEY and SVGEGT. J gave up 2 bases and V 6 bases, and 12 bases lay outside the gene matches. CDR3 in DNA: TGTGCCAGCAGCTTTGCCAGGACAGGGGCCAACACAGATACGCAGTATTTT. Translated, it gives CASSFARTGANTDTQYF.

Ten or more counts support this clonotype. The J gene is TRBJ1-4, the V gene TRBV5-1, with D tentatively TRBD1 (5 bases). CDR3 length: 14 residues. From germline, CDR1 is SGHRS and CDR2 YFSETQ. Trimming removed 2 bases from V and 8 bases from J, with 13 bases in between. The CDR3 here is CASSLGGAGEKLFF. DNA for the CDR3: TGCGCCAGCAGCTTAGGAGGGGCTGGCGAAAAACTGTTTTTT.

There are a few counts of this clonotype. V usage is TRBV5-1 and J usage is TRBJ2-1; D ambiguous. In germline, CDR1 is SGHRS, CDR2 YFSETQ. CDR3 length: 13 amino acids. The ends were cut back, 5 bases at V and 5 bases at J, with 11 bases in the middle. The CDR3 reads CASRMGSDNEQFF. The CDR3 bases are TGCGCCAGCAGGATGGGCAGTGACAATGAGCAGTTCTTC.

This clonotype was seen more than once but under ten times. The chain recombines TRBV6-6 with TRBJ2-7; 10 nucleotides agree with TRBD2. This CDR3 contains 16 residues. V lost 2 bases to trimming and J lost 3 bases; unmatched junction nucleotides: 7. From germline, CDR1 is MNHNY and CDR2 SVGAGI (reference sequence). CDR3 sequence reads: CASSYLLLAGDYEQYF. CDR3 bases: TGTGCCAGCAGTTACCTTCTGCTAGCGGGGGACTACGAGCAGTACTTC.

There are a few counts of this clonotype. The chain couples TRBV29-1 to TRBJ2-1, with D perhaps matching TRBD2 (6 bases). The V gene lost 3 bases and the J gene lost 2 bases, with 14 bases spanning the gap. Germline lookup yields CDR1 SQVTM and CDR2 ANQGSEA. The CDR3 is 15 residues long. The CDR3 spells CSVEGLRGTYNEQFF. The CDR3 DNA sequence: TGCAGCGTTGAGGGGCTTCGGGGGACCTACAATGAGCAGTTCTTC.

This clonotype showed up just once. V usage is TRBV12-3 or TRBV12-4 and J usage is TRBJ2-5; perhaps TRBD2 as D (5 bases). The DNA matches TRBJ2-7 better at its end, which makes the J call doubtful. This CDR3 has 14 amino acids. The CDR3: CASSFGLVAGEQYF. The CDR3 DNA sequence: TGTGCCAGCAGTTTTGGTCTAGTGGCGGGCGAGCAGTACTTC.

There are a few counts of this clonotype. The chain links TRBV6-2 or TRBV6-3 to TRBJ2-5, with 7 bases identical to TRBD2. With V trimmed by 6 bases and J by 0 bases, 4 bases remained unmatched. Germline assignment: CDR1 MNHEY and CDR2 SVGEGT. The CDR3 has 14 amino acids. CDR3 region: CASSGGSYQETQYF. The CDR3 DNA sequence: TGTGCCAGCAGCGGGGGGAGCTACCAAGAGACCCAGTACTTC.

J is TRBJ2-5 and V is TRBV6-2 or TRBV6-3; D uncertain. The CDR3 contains 14 residues. Looked up from germline, CDR1 is MNHEY and CDR2 is SVGEGT. V shed 0 bases and J shed 1 base, with 6 bases lying between them. The CDR3 loop reads CASSYSSIQETQYF. CDR3 sequence (DNA): TGTGCCAGCAGTTACTCGTCTATCCAAGAGACCCAGTACTTC.

V gene TRBV28 combines with J gene TRBJ1-4; 7 bases fit TRBD1. The CDR3 sequence is 14 residues long. Unmatched junction bases numbered 5, after V lost 2 bases and J lost 8 bases. The germline V gene has CDR1 MDHEN and CDR2 SYDVKM. The CDR3 DNA is TGTGCCAGCAGTTTACAACAGGGGTACGAAAAACTGTTTTTT. It specifies CASSLQQGYEKLFF.

The chain uses TRBV5-1 and TRBJ2-1; TRBD1 or TRBD2 may be the D gene (6 bases each). CDR1 SGHRS and CDR2 YFSETQ come from the germline V gene. CDR3 length equals 15 residues. Between the trimmed V and J ends, which lost 0 bases and 8 bases, there was a span of 15 bases. CDR3 DNA sequence: TGCGCCAGCAGCTTGGGGGACACGGGGGTAGATGAGCAGTTCTTC. Translated: CASSLGDTGVDEQFF.

This rearrangement joins TRBV6-2 or TRBV6-3 to TRBJ2-7, with D tentatively TRBD2 (6 bases). The J call is doubtful: the DNA matches TRBJ2-4 better. The germline V gene has CDR1 MNHEY and CDR2 SVGEGT. The CDR3 runs to 14 residues. The CDR3 region has the DNA TGTGCCAGCAGTTACCGGGGGAGCCCTAACATTCAGTACTTC. Its translation is CASSYRGSPNIQYF.

The CDR3 protein is CAAGSRSYNEQFF. CDR3 in DNA: TGTGCCGCCGGCTCCCGCTCCTACAATGAGCAGTTCTTC. The rearrangement uses TRBV28 and TRBJ2-1, with no clear D. The V and J ends lost 11 bases and 0 bases respectively, with 11 bases between them. The CDR3 length is 13 residues. Germline V gene sequence: CDR1 MDHEN, CDR2 SYDVKM.

The chain uses TRBV27 and TRBJ1-2; no clear D. CDR1 and CDR2 (germline): MNHEY, SMNVEV (reference sequence). V was shortened by 1 base and J by 2 bases, with 14 bases between the two germline ends. The CDR3 extends over 16 amino acids. The CDR3 DNA reads TGTGCCAGCAGTTTATTAGGTTCCCCAGAGAACTATGGCTACACCTTC. This encodes CASSLLGSPENYGYTF.

The genes are TRBV18 and TRBJ2-1; TRBD2 agrees at 7 bases. This CDR3 is built from 13 residues. The trim removed 6 bases at V and 8 bases at J, leaving 7 bases unmatched. Germline lookup yields CDR1 KGHSH and CDR2 LQKENI. In nucleotides, the CDR3 is TGTGCCAGCTCCCAGGGACTACTTGATGAGCAGTTCTTC. It codes for CASSQGLLDEQFF. The entire variable domain, with the rest obtained from reference TRBV18 and TRBJ2-1, is as follows: NAGVMQNPRHLVRRRGQEARLRCSPMKGHSHVYWYRQLPEEGLKFMVYLQKENIIDESGMPKERFSAEFPKEGPSILRIQQVVRGDSAAYFCASSQGLLDEQFFGPGTRLTVL.

The V and J genes are TRBV20-1 and TRBJ1-2; D possibly corresponds to TRBD1 (5 bases). Per germline, CDR1 DFQATT and CDR2 SNEGSKA (reference sequence). The CDR3 spans 14 residues. V gave up 5 bases and J gave up 4 bases, with 17 bases separating them. The CDR3 bases are TGCAGTGCTCAAGGACACGCGGTAGGCTATGGCTACACCTTC. Amino acid sequence: CSAQGHAVGYGYTF.

This clonotype has just one count. The chain links TRBV18 to TRBJ1-4; D might be TRBD1 (6 bases). Trimming took off 0 bases at V and 6 bases at J, with 11 bases between the two ends. Germline lookup yields CDR1 KGHSH and CDR2 LQKENI. This CDR3 contains 15 residues. The DNA of the CDR3 is TGTGCCAGCTCACCACCGGGGGCAAGAGATGAAAAACTGTTTTTT. Protein product: CASSPPGARDEKLFF.

This chain connects TRBV20-1 to TRBJ1-2; tentative D call: TRBD1 (5 bases). V was pared by 5 bases and J by 7 bases, with 20 bases between. Per germline, CDR1 DFQATT and CDR2 SNEGSKA (reference sequence). The CDR3 has 14 residues. CDR3 region: CSALKTQGWIGYTF. CDR3 coding DNA: TGCAGTGCTCTCAAAACCCAGGGTTGGATTGGCTACACCTTC.

This clonotype showed up just a few times. The chain employs TRBV4-3 and TRBJ2-3; 11 positions match TRBD2. The CDR3 runs to 17 residues. CDR1 and CDR2 (germline): LGHNA, YSLEER. V was pared by 3 bases and J by 3 bases, with 8 bases of the junction left unmatched. The CDR3, as DNA: TGCGCCAGCAGCCAGAGCGGTAGCGGGGGGGGAACAGATACGCAGTATTTT. Encoded protein: CASSQSGSGGGTDTQYF.

This sequence joins TRBV28 and TRBJ1-2; 7 nucleotides agree with TRBD1. This CDR3 region has 15 residues. Germline lookup yields CDR1 MDHEN and CDR2 SYDVKM. J gave up 2 bases and V 7 bases, and 10 bases lay outside the gene matches. CDR3 in DNA: TGTGCCAGCACCCCAGGGGGTAGTGCAAACTATGGCTACACCTTC. Translation: CASTPGGSANYGYTF.

This clonotype was observed a handful of times. This chain links TRBV7-9 with TRBJ2-5; 9 nucleotides match TRBD1. The J call may be in error: the DNA end matches TRBJ2-7 better. Germline values: CDR1 SEHNR, CDR2 FQNEAQ (reference sequence). The CDR3 length is 16 residues. CDR3 in DNA: TGTGCCAGCAGCGGACCCCGGGACAGGGAAGTCAACGAGCAGTACTTC. Residues: CASSGPRDREVNEQYF.

The rearrangement uses TRBV12-3 or TRBV12-4 and TRBJ2-7; 8 bases match TRBD1. The assigned J gene may be wrong: the sequence end matches TRBJ2-4 better. The CDR3 covers 16 residues. The CDR3 DNA follows: TGTGCCAGCAGTTTGAGGCAGGGGGCGGACAAAAACATTCAGTACTTC. The encoded protein is CASSLRQGADKNIQYF.

V usage is TRBV7-9 and J usage is TRBJ2-1, with a weak D call TRBD2 (5 bases). The CDR3 has 16 residues. Trimming pared 2 bases from V and 0 bases from J, leaving 11 bases between. From germline, CDR1 is SEHNR and CDR2 FQNEAQ (reference sequence). The CDR3 sequence is CASSLTDSSSYNEQFF. CDR3 DNA: TGTGCCAGCAGCTTAACGGACTCCAGCTCCTACAATGAGCAGTTCTTC.

The chain employs TRBV27 and TRBJ1-2; tentatively, D is TRBD1 (5 bases). Per the germline V gene, CDR1 is MNHEY and CDR2 is SMNVEV (reference sequence). CDR3 length: 12 amino acids. V lost 3 bases to trimming and J lost 7 bases, with 9 bases between them. CDR3 bases: TGTGCCAGCAGTTTCCACGGGGCTGGCTACACCTTC. It encodes CASSFHGAGYTF.